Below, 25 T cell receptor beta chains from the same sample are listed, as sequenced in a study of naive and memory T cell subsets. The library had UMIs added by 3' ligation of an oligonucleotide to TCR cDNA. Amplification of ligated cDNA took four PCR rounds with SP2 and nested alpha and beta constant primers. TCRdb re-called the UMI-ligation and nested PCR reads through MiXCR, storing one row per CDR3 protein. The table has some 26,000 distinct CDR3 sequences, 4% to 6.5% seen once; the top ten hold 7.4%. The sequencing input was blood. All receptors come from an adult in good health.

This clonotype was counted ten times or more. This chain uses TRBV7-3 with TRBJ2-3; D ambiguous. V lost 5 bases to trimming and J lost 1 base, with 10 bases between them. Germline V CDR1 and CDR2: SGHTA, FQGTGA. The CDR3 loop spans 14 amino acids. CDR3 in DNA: TGTGCCAGCAGCCTGACAATGGGCACAGATACGCAGTATTTT. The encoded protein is CASSLTMGTDTQYF.

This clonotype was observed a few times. The CDR3 sequence is CASSLERTRVINEQFF. DNA of the CDR3: TGTGCCAGCAGCTTGGAGCGGACTAGAGTTATAAATGAGCAGTTCTTC. This chain links TRBV5-6 with TRBJ2-1, with 7 bases matching TRBD2. Losses at the gene ends were 0 bases for V and 7 bases for J; bases not matched to a gene: 10. The CDR3 extends over 16 amino acids. Germline V gives CDR1 SGHDT, CDR2 YYEEEE.

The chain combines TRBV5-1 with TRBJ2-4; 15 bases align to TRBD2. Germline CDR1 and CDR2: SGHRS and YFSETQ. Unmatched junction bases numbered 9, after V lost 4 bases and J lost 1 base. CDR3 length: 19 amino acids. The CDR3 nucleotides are TGCGCCAGCAGCCTTGGACTAGCGGGAGGGGATAAGGCCAAAAACATTCAGTACTTC. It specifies CASSLGLAGGDKAKNIQYF.

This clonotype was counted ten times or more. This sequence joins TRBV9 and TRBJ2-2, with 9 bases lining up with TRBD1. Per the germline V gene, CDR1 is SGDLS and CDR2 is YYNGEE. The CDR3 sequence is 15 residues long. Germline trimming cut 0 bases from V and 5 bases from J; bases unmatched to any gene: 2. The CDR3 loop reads CASSVEGTGTGELFF. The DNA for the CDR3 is TGTGCCAGCAGCGTAGAGGGGACAGGGACCGGGGAGCTGTTTTTT.

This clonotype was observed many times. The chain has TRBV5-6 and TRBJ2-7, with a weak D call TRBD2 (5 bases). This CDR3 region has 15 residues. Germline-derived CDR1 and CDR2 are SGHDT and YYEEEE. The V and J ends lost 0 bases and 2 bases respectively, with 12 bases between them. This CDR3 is CASSLAVRDTYEQYF. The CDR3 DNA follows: TGTGCCAGCAGCTTGGCCGTTCGGGATACCTACGAGCAGTACTTC.

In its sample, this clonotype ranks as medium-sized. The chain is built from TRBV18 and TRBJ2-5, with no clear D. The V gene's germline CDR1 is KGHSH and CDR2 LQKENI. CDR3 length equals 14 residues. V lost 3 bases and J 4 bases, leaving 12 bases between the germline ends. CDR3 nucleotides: TGTGCCAGCTCACCGGCGCCGGTTGGAGAGACCCAGTACTTC. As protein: CASSPAPVGETQYF.

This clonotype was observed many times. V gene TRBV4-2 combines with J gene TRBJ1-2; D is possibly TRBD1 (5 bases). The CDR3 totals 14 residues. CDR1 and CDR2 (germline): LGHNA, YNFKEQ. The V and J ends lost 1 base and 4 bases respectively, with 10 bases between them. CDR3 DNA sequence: TGTGCCAGCAGCCAAGGTCGGGGGACCTATGGCTACACCTTC. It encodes CASSQGRGTYGYTF.

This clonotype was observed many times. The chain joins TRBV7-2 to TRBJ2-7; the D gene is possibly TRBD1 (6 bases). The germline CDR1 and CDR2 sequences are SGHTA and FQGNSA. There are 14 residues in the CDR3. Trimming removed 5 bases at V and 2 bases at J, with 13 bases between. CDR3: CASSPEGVTYEQYF. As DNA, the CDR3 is TGTGCCAGCAGCCCAGAGGGGGTTACCTACGAGCAGTACTTC.

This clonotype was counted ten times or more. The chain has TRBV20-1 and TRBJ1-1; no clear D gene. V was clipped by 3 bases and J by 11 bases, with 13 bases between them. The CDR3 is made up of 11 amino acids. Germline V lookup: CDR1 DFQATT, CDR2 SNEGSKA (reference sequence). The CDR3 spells CSASEGFGAFF. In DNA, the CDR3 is TGCAGTGCTAGCGAAGGATTTGGTGCTTTCTTT.

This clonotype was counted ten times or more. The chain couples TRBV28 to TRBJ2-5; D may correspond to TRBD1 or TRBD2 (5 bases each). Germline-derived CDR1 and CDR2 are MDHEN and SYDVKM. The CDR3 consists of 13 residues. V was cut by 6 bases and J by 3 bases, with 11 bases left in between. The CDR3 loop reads CASRGTPEETQYF. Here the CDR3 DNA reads TGTGCCAGCAGAGGGACCCCCGAAGAGACCCAGTACTTC. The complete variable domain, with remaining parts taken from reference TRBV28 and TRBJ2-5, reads DVKVTQSSRYLVKRTGEKVFLECVQDMDHENMFWYRQDPGLGLRLIYFSYDVKMKEKGDIPEGYSVSREKKERFSLILESASTNQTSMYLCASRGTPEETQYFGPGTRLLVL.

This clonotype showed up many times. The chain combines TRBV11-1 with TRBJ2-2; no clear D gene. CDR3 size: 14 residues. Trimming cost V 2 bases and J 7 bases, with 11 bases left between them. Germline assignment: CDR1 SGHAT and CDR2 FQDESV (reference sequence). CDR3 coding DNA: TGTGCCAGCAGCTTACTACGCTACGTCGGGGAGCTGTTTTTT. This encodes CASSLLRYVGELFF. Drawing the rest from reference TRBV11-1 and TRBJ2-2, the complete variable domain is EAEVAQSPRYKITEKSQAVAFWCDPISGHATLYWYRQILGQGPELLVQFQDESVVDDSQLPKDRFSAERLKGVDSTLKIQPAELGDSAMYLCASSLLRYVGELFFGEGSRLTVL.

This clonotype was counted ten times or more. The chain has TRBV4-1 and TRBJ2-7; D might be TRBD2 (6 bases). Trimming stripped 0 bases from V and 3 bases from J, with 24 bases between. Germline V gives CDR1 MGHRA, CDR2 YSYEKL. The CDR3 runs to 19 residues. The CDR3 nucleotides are TGCGCCAGCAGCCAAGATGTTGGTATTCGGGGGTTATCGGGCTACGAGCAGTACTTC. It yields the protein CASSQDVGIRGLSGYEQYF.

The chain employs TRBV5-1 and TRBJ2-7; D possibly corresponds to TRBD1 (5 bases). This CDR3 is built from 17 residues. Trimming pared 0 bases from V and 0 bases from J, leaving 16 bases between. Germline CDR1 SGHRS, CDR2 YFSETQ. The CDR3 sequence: CASSLDTGETPSYEQYF. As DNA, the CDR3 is TGCGCCAGCAGCTTGGATACAGGTGAGACCCCCTCCTACGAGCAGTACTTC.

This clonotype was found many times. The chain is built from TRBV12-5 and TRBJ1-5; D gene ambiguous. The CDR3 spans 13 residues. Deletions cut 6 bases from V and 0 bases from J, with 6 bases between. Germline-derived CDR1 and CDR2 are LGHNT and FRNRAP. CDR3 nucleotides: TGTGCTAGTGGGGCCTATAGCAATCAGCCCCAGCATTTT. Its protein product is CASGAYSNQPQHF.

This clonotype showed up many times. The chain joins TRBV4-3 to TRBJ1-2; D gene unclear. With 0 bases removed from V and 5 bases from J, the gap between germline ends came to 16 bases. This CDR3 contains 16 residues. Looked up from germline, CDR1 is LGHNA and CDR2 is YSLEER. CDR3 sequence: CASSQDGSRLAYGYTF. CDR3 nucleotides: TGCGCCAGCAGCCAAGATGGGTCCCGATTAGCTTATGGCTACACCTTC.

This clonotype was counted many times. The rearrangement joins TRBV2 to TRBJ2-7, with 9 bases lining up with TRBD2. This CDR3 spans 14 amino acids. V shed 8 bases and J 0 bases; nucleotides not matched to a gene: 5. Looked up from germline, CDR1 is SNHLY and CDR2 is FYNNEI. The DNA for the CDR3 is TGTGCCAGCCGAGCGGGAGGTTTCTCCTACGAGCAGTACTTC. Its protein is CASRAGGFSYEQYF.

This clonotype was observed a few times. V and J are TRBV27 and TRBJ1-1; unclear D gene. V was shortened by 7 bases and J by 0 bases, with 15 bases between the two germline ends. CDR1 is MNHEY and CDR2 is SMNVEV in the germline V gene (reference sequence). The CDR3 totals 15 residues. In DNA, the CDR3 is TGTGCCAGCAACCCCTCTAGGGCGGTGAACACTGAAGCTTTCTTT. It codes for CASNPSRAVNTEAFF.

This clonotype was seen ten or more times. The CDR3 loop reads CASSRRLQETQYF. CDR3 DNA: TGTGCCAGCAGTCGGCGGCTACAAGAGACCCAGTACTTC. The chain uses TRBV13 and TRBJ2-5; D gene unclear. Germline V lookup: CDR1 PRHDT, CDR2 FYEKMQ (reference sequence). This CDR3 comprises 13 residues. V was shortened by 6 bases and J by 2 bases, with 10 bases between the two germline ends. The whole variable domain, remainder taken from reference TRBV13 and TRBJ2-5, is AAGVIQSPRHLIKEKRETATLKCYPIPRHDTVYWYQQGPGQDPQFLISFYEKMQSDKGSIPDRFSAQQFSDYHSELNMSSLELGDSALYFCASSRRLQETQYFGPGTRLLVL.

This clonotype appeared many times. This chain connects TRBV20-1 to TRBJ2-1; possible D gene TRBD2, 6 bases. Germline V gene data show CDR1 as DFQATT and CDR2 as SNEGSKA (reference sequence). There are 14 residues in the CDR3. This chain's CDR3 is CSAPGRDRVDEQFF. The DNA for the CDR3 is TGCAGCGCCCCAGGGCGGGACCGGGTGGATGAGCAGTTCTTC.

The CDR3 protein is CATSRSNEQFF. The CDR3 coding sequence is TGTGCCACCAGCAGGAGCAATGAGCAGTTCTTC. The chain is built from TRBV15 and TRBJ2-1; D remains unclear. V lost 3 bases and J lost 6, with 3 bases in between. CDR1 is LNHNV and CDR2 is YYDKDF in the germline V gene (reference sequence). The CDR3 sequence is 11 residues long.

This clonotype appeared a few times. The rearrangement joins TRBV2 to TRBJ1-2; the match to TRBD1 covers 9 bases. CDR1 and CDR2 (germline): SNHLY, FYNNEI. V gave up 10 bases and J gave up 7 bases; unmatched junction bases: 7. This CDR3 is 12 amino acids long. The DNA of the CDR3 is TGTGCCATTGGGACAGGGTATGGTGGCTACACCTTC. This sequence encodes CAIGTGYGGYTF.

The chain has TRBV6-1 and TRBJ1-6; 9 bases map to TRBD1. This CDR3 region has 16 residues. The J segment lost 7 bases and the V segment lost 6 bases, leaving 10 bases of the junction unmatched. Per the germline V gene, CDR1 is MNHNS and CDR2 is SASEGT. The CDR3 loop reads CASSPDRGTRNSPLHF. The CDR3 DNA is TGTGCCAGCAGCCCCGACAGGGGGACCCGGAATTCACCCCTCCACTTT.

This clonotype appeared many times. DNA for the CDR3: TGTGCCAGCAGCCTAGGGACGGCAAGGATAGGTTATGAGCAGTTCTTC. It specifies CASSLGTARIGYEQFF. The chain employs TRBV28 and TRBJ2-1, with D possibly being TRBD1 or TRBD2 (5 bases each). The CDR3 totals 16 residues. The V end was cut by 6 bases, the J end by 8 bases, with 23 bases between. CDR1 is MDHEN and CDR2 is SYDVKM in the germline V gene. The complete variable domain, with remaining parts taken from reference TRBV28 and TRBJ2-1, reads DVKVTQSSRYLVKRTGEKVFLECVQDMDHENMFWYRQDPGLGLRLIYFSYDVKMKEKGDIPEGYSVSREKKERFSLILESASTNQTSMYLCASSLGTARIGYEQFFGPGTRLTVL.

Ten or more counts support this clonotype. The CDR3 DNA sequence: TGTGCCAGCAGTTACCTGGGCCCCCAGTTTGGCACTGAAGCTTTCTTT. Translating it yields CASSYLGPQFGTEAFF. The chain joins TRBV6-5 to TRBJ1-1; D not certain. The V gene lost 2 bases and the J gene lost 4 bases, with 17 bases spanning the gap. The V gene's germline CDR1 is MNHEY and CDR2 SVGAGI. The CDR3 contains 16 residues.

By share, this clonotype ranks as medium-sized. The CDR3 DNA reads TGTGCCACCAGTGCCGAGCGGGATCCGGCAGATACGCAGTATTTT. Its translation is CATSAERDPADTQYF. The V call is TRBV24-1, the J call TRBJ2-3; 7 bases agree with TRBD2. The CDR3 length is 15 residues. Germline V gene lookup returns CDR1 KGHDR and CDR2 SFDVKD. Germline trimming cut 5 bases from V and 4 bases from J; bases unmatched to any gene: 8.